This T cell receptor beta chain was profiled in a study of blood T cell repertoires in COVID-19. For the study at large: Acute-phase and convalescent COVID-19 samples originated in the United States, Italy and Spain. T cells, B-cell-depleted T cells, or PBMCs provided the cDNA or gDNA that served as material.

Clinical history as reported by participants underpinned cohort assignment. The CDR3 contains 13 residues. V was clipped by 6 bases and J by 4 bases; unmatched bases: 4. Germline CDR1 and CDR2: SNHLY and FYNNEI. Sequenced by immunoSEQ multiplex PCR; TCRdb stores in-frame clones only, minus some. The profile covers about 170,000 clones, with over 65% appearing a single time and 4.4% taken by the ten largest. This sequence was found in a woman between 50 and 59 years old who had recovered from COVID-19. The sequenced material came from PBMCs or T cells enriched from blood (not recorded which). This chain uses TRBV2 with TRBJ1-2; TRBD1 agrees at 8 bases. In DNA, the CDR3 is TGTGCCAGCAGAGGACAGGGAGCCTATGGCTACACCTTC. Translated, it gives CASRGQGAYGYTF. The variable domain in full, with the rest retrieved from reference TRBV2 and TRBJ1-2, is EPEVTQTPSHQVTQMGQEVILRCVPISNHLYFYWYRQILGQKVEFLVSFYNNEISEKSEIFDDQFSVERPDGSNFTLKIRSTKLEDSAMYFCASRGQGAYGYTFGSGTRLTVV.